This T cell receptor beta chain appears in the sequencing data of a study of Graves' ophthalmopathy and Graves' hyperthyroidism. CDR1 SGHAT and CDR2 FQNNGV come from the germline V gene. This CDR3 is 15 amino acids long. With 3 bases removed from V and 0 bases from J, the gap between germline ends came to 12 bases. RNA transcripts served as template for amplifying TCR beta CDR3 sequences. HTBI primers were used in a first-round RT-PCR, which preceded a second-round multiplex PCR. TCRdb re-called the multiplex PCR reads through MiXCR, storing one row per CDR3 protein. This table has 450,000 or so distinct CDR3 sequences, under 15% appearing once.

This clonotype was sampled from a woman aged 25 to 39 with Graves' ophthalmopathy. This chain links TRBV11-2 with TRBJ2-7; D is undetermined. Sequenced material: blood. The CDR3 loop reads CASSLAPSSSYEQYF. CDR3 nucleotides: TGTGCCAGCAGCTTGGCACCATCCAGCTCCTACGAGCAGTACTTC.